This section outlines one T cell receptor (beta chain) sequence together with its context. TCRdb's table, derived via immunoSEQ multiplex PCR, lists solely in-frame clones and lacks some. Seen here are about 130,000 clones, 75% to 85% observed once, and the top ten hold over 1.5%. The data stem from a study of radiation and T cells in renal cell carcinoma. CDR3 length: 17 residues. Germline V CDR1 and CDR2: SQVTM, ANQGSEA. V lost 0 bases and J lost 2, with 17 bases in between. The time point is: blood 2 weeks post-SBRT. The treatment denotes: 15 Gy SBRT to primary tumor, nephrectomy 4 weeks later. The sample here was blood, taken from a patient whose treatment included radiotherapy and nephrectomy. The receptor was isolated from a woman aged 55-69 years with renal cell carcinoma. The V gene is TRBV29-1, the J gene TRBJ2-1, with D possibly being TRBD2 (6 bases). CDR3 nucleotide sequence: TGCAGCGTTGAAGATCTTCACCGGGAGACTACCTACAATGAGCAGTTCTTC. Encoded protein: CSVEDLHRETTYNEQFF.